The 12 T cell receptor beta chains below come from one sample, sequenced in a study of T cells in localized non-small cell lung cancer (dated by TCRdb to 2020 to 2022). Library creation used the immunoSEQ multiplex PCR assay. Sourced from immuneACCESS, this table was stored by TCRdb with only in-frame sequences that have V and J called. A share of the clones is absent; for the studies checked, an unresolved V gene accounts for under half, and the remainder has no known explanation. For this sample the table gives 25,000 to 30,000 clones, of which around 81% were detected only once. Of the sample, roughly 4.8% falls within the top ten clones. The source was peripheral blood mononuclear cells, collected before any cancer treatment. These receptors were collected from a man aged 40 to 70 with stage III lung adenocarcinoma.

This clone came up a few times. The CDR3 DNA follows: TGTGCCAGTAGTGCCAGGGGGCACGGCAATGAGCAGTTCTTC. Translating gives CASSARGHGNEQFF. The V and J genes are TRBV19 and TRBJ2-1; 8 positions agree with TRBD1. The CDR3 extends over 14 amino acids. From germline, CDR1 is LNHDA and CDR2 SQIVND (reference sequence). V dropped 5 bases and J dropped 6; count of bases not matched to a gene: 6.

The chain is built from TRBV7-9 and TRBJ2-3; 10 bases are a match to TRBD1. There are 15 residues in the CDR3. CDR1 is SEHNR and CDR2 is FQNEAQ in the germline V gene (reference sequence). Trimming took 5 bases from V and 3 from J; bases not matched to a gene: 5. The CDR3 reads CASSRQGAGTDTQYF. The CDR3 DNA reads as TGTGCCAGCAGCCGACAGGGGGCAGGAACAGATACGCAGTATTTT.

The chain couples TRBV28 to TRBJ1-1; D is ambiguous. V shed 8 bases and J shed 11 bases, with 12 bases lying between them. The CDR3 has 10 amino acids. Germline values: CDR1 MDHEN, CDR2 SYDVKM. CDR3 in DNA: TGTGCCAGCTCCCGGGATGGGGCTTTCTTT. This encodes CASSRDGAFF.

V gene TRBV6-1 combines with J gene TRBJ1-6; 8 bases agree with TRBD1. The germline gives CDR1 MNHNS, CDR2 SASEGT. With V trimmed by 7 bases and J by 5 bases, 7 bases remained unmatched. The CDR3 totals 15 residues. The CDR3 DNA sequence: TGTGCCAGCACCGAAGGACAGGGAAATAATTCACCCCTCCACTTT. This encodes CASTEGQGNNSPLHF.

This clone was picked up a small number of times. The chain couples TRBV20-1 to TRBJ1-1; no clear D gene. V was cut by 6 bases and J by 3 bases, with 5 bases left in between. CDR1 is DFQATT, CDR2 SNEGSKA, per germline (reference sequence). CDR3 length: 10 amino acids. The CDR3 sequence: CSAYDTEAFF. The CDR3 bases are TGCAGTGCGTATGACACTGAAGCTTTCTTT.

This clone was detected a few times. CDR3 sequence reads: CASRRGVDSPLHF. The DNA for the CDR3 is TGCGCCAGCCGGAGAGGAGTGGATTCACCCCTCCACTTT. The chain uses TRBV10-2 and TRBJ1-6; D is unresolved. V lost 8 bases, J lost 8 bases, and 13 bases lay in between. This CDR3 comprises 13 residues. The germline V gene encodes CDR1 WSHSY and CDR2 SAAADI.

V and J are TRBV4-2 and TRBJ2-3; the D is unclear. Germline values: CDR1 LGHNA, CDR2 YNFKEQ. Trimming cost V 5 bases and J 0 bases, with 9 bases left between them. The CDR3 has 14 residues. In DNA, the CDR3 is TGTGCCAGCAGCGACCTCAAGAGCACAGATACGCAGTATTTT. Its protein product is CASSDLKSTDTQYF.

The chain has TRBV19 and TRBJ2-5; D possibly uses TRBD1 or TRBD2 (5 bases each). Trimming took 5 bases from V and 2 from J, leaving 12 bases between them. The CDR3 has 14 residues. Germline assignment: CDR1 LNHDA and CDR2 SQIVND (reference sequence). CDR3 nucleotides: TGTGCCAGTAGTGCCGGGACCGCGCAAGAGACCCAGTACTTC. It yields the protein CASSAGTAQETQYF.

This clone was detected only a few times. J is TRBJ2-7 and V is TRBV6-6; 11 bases map to TRBD2. The CDR3 loop spans 13 amino acids. Germline CDR1 is MNHNY and CDR2 is SVGAGI (reference sequence). The V and J ends lost 7 bases and 4 bases, in that order; junction bases with no gene match: 3. CDR3 nucleotide sequence: TGTGCCAGCAAATTAGCGGGAGGGTACGAGCAGTACTTC. It specifies CASKLAGGYEQYF.

The chain combines TRBV7-9 with TRBJ2-6; D is perhaps TRBD2 (5 bases). Trimming removed 5 bases at V and 4 bases at J, with 12 bases between. CDR3 size: 15 residues. CDR1 and CDR2 from the germline V gene are SEHNR and FQNEAQ (reference sequence). The CDR3 here is CASSPEGAGANVLTF. The CDR3 DNA follows: TGTGCCAGCAGCCCAGAGGGAGCCGGGGCCAACGTCCTGACTTTC.

Written as DNA, the CDR3 is TGTGCCACAGGGACTAGCACAGATACGCAGTATTTT. This translates into CATGTSTDTQYF. The chain carries TRBV10-3 and TRBJ2-3; TRBD2 is a possible D gene (6 bases). Germline V gene data show CDR1 as ENHRY and CDR2 as SYGVKD. The CDR3 runs to 12 residues. V was trimmed by 10 bases and J by 0 bases, leaving 8 bases between them.

The chain joins TRBV4-2 to TRBJ2-5, with TRBD1 matching over 8 bases. This CDR3 comprises 15 residues. Germline lookup yields CDR1 LGHNA and CDR2 YNFKEQ. Trimming at V came to 3 bases and at J to 4 bases, leaving 7 bases not matched to a gene. The CDR3 sequence: CASSHPDRGTETQYF. CDR3 nucleotides: TGTGCCAGCAGCCACCCCGACAGGGGAACAGAGACCCAGTACTTC.